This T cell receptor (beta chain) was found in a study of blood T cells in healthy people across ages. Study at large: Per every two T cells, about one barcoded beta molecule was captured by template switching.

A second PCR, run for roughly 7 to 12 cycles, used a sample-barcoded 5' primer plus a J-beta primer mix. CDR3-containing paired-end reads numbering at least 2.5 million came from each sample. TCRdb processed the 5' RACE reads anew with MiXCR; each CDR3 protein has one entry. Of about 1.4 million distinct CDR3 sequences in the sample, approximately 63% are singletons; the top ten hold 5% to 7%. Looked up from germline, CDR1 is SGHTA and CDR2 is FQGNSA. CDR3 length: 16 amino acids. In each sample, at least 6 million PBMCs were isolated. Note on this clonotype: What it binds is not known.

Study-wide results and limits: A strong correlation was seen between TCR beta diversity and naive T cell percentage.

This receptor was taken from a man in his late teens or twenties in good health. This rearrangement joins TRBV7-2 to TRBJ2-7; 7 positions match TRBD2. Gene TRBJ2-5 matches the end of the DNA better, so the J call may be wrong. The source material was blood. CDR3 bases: TGTGCCAGCAGCTTACGGGGGGTTTTTGGAGGCGAGACCCAGTACTTC. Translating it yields CASSLRGVFGGETQYF.